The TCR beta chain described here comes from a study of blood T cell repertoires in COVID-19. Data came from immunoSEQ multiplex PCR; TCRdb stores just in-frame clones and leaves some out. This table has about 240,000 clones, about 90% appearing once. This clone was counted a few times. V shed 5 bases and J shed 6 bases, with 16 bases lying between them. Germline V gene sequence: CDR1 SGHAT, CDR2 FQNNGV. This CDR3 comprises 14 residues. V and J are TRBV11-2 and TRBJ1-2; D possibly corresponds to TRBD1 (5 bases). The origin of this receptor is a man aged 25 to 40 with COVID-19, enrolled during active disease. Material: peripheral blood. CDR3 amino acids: CASSPPTEPNGYTF. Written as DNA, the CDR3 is TGTGCCAGCAGCCCTCCGACAGAACCGAATGGCTACACCTTC. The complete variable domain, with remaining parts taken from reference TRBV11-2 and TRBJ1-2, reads EAGVAQSPRYKIIEKRQSVAFWCNPISGHATLYWYQQILGQGPKLLIQFQNNGVVDDSQLPKDRFSAERLKGVDSTLKIQPAKLEDSAVYLCASSPPTEPNGYTFGSGTRLTVV.